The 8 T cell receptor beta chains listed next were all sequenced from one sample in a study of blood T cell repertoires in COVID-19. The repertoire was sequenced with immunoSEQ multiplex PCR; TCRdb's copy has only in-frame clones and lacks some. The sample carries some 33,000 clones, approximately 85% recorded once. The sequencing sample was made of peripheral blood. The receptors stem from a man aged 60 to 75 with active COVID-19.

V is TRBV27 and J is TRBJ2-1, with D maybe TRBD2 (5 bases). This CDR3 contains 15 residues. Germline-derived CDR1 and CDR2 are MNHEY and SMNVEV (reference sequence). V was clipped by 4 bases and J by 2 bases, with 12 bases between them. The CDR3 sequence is CASSSALGAYNEQFF. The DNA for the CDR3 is TGTGCCAGCAGTTCCGCCCTCGGGGCCTACAATGAGCAGTTCTTC.

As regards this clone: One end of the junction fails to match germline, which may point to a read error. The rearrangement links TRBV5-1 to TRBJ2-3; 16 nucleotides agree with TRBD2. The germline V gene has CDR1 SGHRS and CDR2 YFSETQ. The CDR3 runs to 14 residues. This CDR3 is CASSLGGTSGRASF. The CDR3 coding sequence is TGCGCCAGCAGCTTGGGCGGGACTAGCGGGAGGGCCTCTTTT.

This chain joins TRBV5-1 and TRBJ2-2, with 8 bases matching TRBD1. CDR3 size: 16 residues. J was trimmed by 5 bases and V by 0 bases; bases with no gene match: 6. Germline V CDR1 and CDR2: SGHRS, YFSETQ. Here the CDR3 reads CASSLEGDRFTGELFF. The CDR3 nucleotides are TGCGCCAGCAGCTTGGAAGGGGACAGGTTTACCGGGGAGCTGTTTTTT.

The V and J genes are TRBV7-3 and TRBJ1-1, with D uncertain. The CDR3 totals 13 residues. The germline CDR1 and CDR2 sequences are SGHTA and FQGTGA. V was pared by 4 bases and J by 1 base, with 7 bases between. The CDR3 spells CASSSGPNTEAFF. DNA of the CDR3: TGTGCCAGCAGCTCGGGTCCGAACACTGAAGCTTTCTTT. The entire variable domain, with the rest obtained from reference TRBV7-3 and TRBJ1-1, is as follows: GAGVSQTPSNKVTEKGKYVELRCDPISGHTALYWYRQSLGQGPEFLIYFQGTGAADDSGLPNDRFFAVRPEGSVSTLKIQRTERGDSAVYLCASSSGPNTEAFFGQGTRLTVV.

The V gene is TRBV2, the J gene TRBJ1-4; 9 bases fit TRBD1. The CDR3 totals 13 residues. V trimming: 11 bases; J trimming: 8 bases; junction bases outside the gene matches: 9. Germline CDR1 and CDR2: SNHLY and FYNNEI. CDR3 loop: CAGSGTGHEKLFF. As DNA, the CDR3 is TGTGCCGGGTCCGGGACAGGGCACGAAAAACTGTTTTTT.

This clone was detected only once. The CDR3 nucleotides read TGTGCCAGCAGTGAGAGGACAGGGAGAGTCGGGGAGCTGTTTTTT. Its translation: CASSERTGRVGELFF. This chain connects TRBV25-1 to TRBJ2-2, with 8 bases lining up with TRBD1. Trimming cost V 3 bases and J 7 bases; bases outside gene matches: 7. Germline-derived CDR1 and CDR2 are MGHDK and SYGVNS. There are 15 residues in the CDR3.

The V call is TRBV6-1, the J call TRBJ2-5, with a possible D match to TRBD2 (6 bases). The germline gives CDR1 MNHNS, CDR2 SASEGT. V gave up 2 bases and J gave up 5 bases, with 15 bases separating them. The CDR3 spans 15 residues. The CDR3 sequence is CASSENILARETQYF. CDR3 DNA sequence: TGTGCCAGCAGTGAAAATATCCTAGCGAGGGAGACCCAGTACTTC.

The CDR3, as DNA: TGCGCCAGCAGCCGGGACACCTCTGGAAACACCATATATTTT. This gives the protein CASSRDTSGNTIYF. V and J are TRBV5-1 and TRBJ1-3, with a possible D match to TRBD1 (6 bases). With 4 bases removed from V and 0 bases from J, the gap between germline ends came to 8 bases. The CDR3 is 14 amino acids. Germline V gene data show CDR1 as SGHRS and CDR2 as YFSETQ.